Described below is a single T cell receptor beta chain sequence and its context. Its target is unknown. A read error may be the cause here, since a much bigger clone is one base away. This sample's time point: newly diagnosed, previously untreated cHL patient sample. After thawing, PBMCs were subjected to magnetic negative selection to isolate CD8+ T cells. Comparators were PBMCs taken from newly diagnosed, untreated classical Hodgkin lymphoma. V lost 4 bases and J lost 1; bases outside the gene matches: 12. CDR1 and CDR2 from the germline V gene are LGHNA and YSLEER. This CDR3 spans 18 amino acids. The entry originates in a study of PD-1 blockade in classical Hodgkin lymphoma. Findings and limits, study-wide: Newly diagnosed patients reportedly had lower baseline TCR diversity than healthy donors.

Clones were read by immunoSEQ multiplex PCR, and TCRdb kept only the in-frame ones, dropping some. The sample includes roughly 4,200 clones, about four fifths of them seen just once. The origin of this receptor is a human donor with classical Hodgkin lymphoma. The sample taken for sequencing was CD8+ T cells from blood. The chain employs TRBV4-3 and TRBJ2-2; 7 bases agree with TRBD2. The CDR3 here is CASSPGPSGPLNTGELFF. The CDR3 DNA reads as TGCGCCAGCAGCCCGGGACCTAGCGGCCCTCTGAACACCGGGGAGCTGTTTTTT.